Listed below are T cell receptor beta chains from one sample, sequenced in a study of CD8+CD57+ T cells in acquired aplastic anemia. TCRdb re-analysed the reads in MiXCR, keeping a single row per CDR3 protein. The sample contains approximately 250,000 distinct CDR3 sequences, approximately 86% of which appear only once. The source material was sorted CD4+, CD8+, or CD8+CD57+ T cells (not recorded which) from PBMCs. These receptors originate from a human donor with aplastic anemia. Each CDR3 is given with its conserved first and last residue. Each record gives: CDR3 DNA, CDR3 protein, clone size, D gene, V gene, J gene. The D gene is left open where the match is weak. The size of a clone is reported for some rows only, either as once, few or many, or as a class for expanded clones.

DNA: TGTGCCAGCAGCTTTGATCTAGAAGGGACAACCGATTCCTTCTTT; CDR3: CASSFDLEGTTDSFF; size: -; D: -; V: TRBV7-8; J: TRBJ1-1
DNA: TGTGCCAGCAGCTTTGCAGGAAGCGGGGAGAGCGAGTATTTT; CDR3: CASSFAGSGESEYF; size: -; D: TRBD2; V: TRBV7-9; J: TRBJ2-3
DNA: TGTGCCACCAGCTTAGCGGGAGGCCACGATACCCAGTATTTC; CDR3: CATSLAGGHDTQYF; size: many; D: TRBD2; V: TRBV15; J: TRBJ2-3
DNA: TGTGCCAGCAGCGTACGGTTCGCAGAACGAAACAAGGAGCAGTTCTTC; CDR3: CASSVRFAERNKEQFF; size: -; D: -; V: TRBV9; J: TRBJ2-1
DNA: TGTGCCACCTTTGAAGGGGAAACCGGGGTGGGGTTTTTT; CDR3: CATFEGETGVGFF; size: -; D: -; V: TRBV24-1; J: TRBJ2-2
DNA: TGTGCCAGCAGCTCTAACGACAGGTGTCAAGAGCAGCACTTC; CDR3: CASSSNDRCQEQHF; size: once; D: -; V: TRBV7-3; J: TRBJ2-7
DNA: TGCGCCAGCATAGGGGCTTCGGGCACCGGGGAGCTGTTTTTT; CDR3: CASIGASGTGELFF; size: few; D: -; V: TRBV10-2; J: TRBJ2-2
DNA: TGTGCCAGCAGCTTAGATGGGGCTCAGCCCCAGCATTTT; CDR3: CASSLDGAQPQHF; size: few; D: -; V: TRBV5-6; J: TRBJ1-5
DNA: TGCGCCAGGGGCGCAAGCACAGATACGCAGTATTTT; CDR3: CARGASTDTQYF; size: -; D: -; V: TRBV2; J: TRBJ2-3
DNA: TGTGCCAGCAGCTTGGGTGGCGGAAGCGGTAAGGATCCGCAGTTCTTC; CDR3: CASSLGGGSGKDPQFF; size: -; D: -; V: TRBV7-9; J: TRBJ2-1
DNA: TGTGCCAGCAGAGTAGCGGGAGGGAGCACCGGGGAGCTGTTTTTT; CDR3: CASRVAGGSTGELFF; size: once; D: TRBD2; V: TRBV7-9; J: TRBJ2-2
DNA: TGTGCCAGCAGCTTAGCGGGGGGTCGCGACACGGAGTATTTT; CDR3: CASSLAGGRDTEYF; size: few; D: -; V: TRBV7-9; J: TRBJ2-3
DNA: TGTGCCAGCAGTTACATGGGCCCCGAGCAGTACTTC; CDR3: CASSYMGPEQYF; size: many; D: -; V: TRBV6-6; J: TRBJ2-7
DNA: TGTGCCAGCAGCGCAGCGAGAGGTGCCGATACGCAGTTC; CDR3: CASSAARGADTQF; size: -; D: -; V: TRBV7-8; J: TRBJ2-7
DNA: TGTGCCAGCAGCTTAGCAAGAGGCGGGGGGAGGGATTATCAGTTCTTC; CDR3: CASSLARGGGRDYQFF; size: -; D: TRBD2; V: TRBV7-2; J: TRBJ2-1
DNA: TGTGCCAGCAGCCTAGGGGGAAGACAGCACCAGCATTTT; CDR3: CASSLGGRQHQHF; size: -; D: -; V: TRBV7-2; J: TRBJ1-5
DNA: TGTGCCAGTAGTGGGACAGGGAATTCTTCAGATGAGCAGTTCTTC; CDR3: CASSGTGNSSDEQFF; size: -; D: TRBD1; V: TRBV19; J: TRBJ2-1
DNA: TGTGCCAGCAGCTTAGAGCGGGGATATAGCGGGCAGGACTTC; CDR3: CASSLERGYSGQDF; size: -; D: TRBD2; V: TRBV7-9; J: TRBJ2-7
DNA: TGTGCCAGCAGCTTGATGGGGGACGGGCTCGTATATGGCTACACCTTC; CDR3: CASSLMGDGLVYGYTF; size: few; D: -; V: TRBV9; J: TRBJ1-2
DNA: TGTGCCAGCAGCTTTGGTTCAGACGGGACAGCCCAGTCCTTC; CDR3: CASSFGSDGTAQSF; size: -; D: TRBD1; V: TRBV7-9; J: TRBJ2-5
DNA: TGTGCCAGCAGATTAGAGGGAGGCCCCGATGAGCAGTATTTT; CDR3: CASRLEGGPDEQYF; size: -; D: -; V: TRBV7-9; J: TRBJ2-3
DNA: TGTGCCACCAGCAGAGGCAACGGGTCAGAGACCCAGTACTTC; CDR3: CATSRGNGSETQYF; size: -; D: -; V: TRBV7-3; J: TRBJ2-5
DNA: TGTGCCAGCAGCACTAGCCGGGACAACTCCTACAATGAGCAGTTCTTC; CDR3: CASSTSRDNSYNEQFF; size: -; D: -; V: TRBV7-9; J: TRBJ2-1
DNA: TGTGCCAGCAGCGTAGGGCAGCCTGGGGCGGGGAATTATTTT; CDR3: CASSVGQPGAGNYF; size: -; D: -; V: TRBV9; J: TRBJ2-3
DNA: TGCAGCGTCGGACAGGGACGGGCAGATACGCAGTATTTT; CDR3: CSVGQGRADTQYF; size: -; D: TRBD1; V: TRBV29-1; J: TRBJ2-3
DNA: TGTGCCAGCAGTTTATCAGGGGGATGCCAAGATGAAGCTTTCTTT; CDR3: CASSLSGGCQDEAFF; size: -; D: TRBD1; V: TRBV19; J: TRBJ1-1
DNA: TGTGCCACCAGAGAGACAGGGAGAAACACTGAAGCTTTCTTT; CDR3: CATRETGRNTEAFF; size: -; D: TRBD1; V: TRBV24-1; J: TRBJ1-1
DNA: TGTGCCAGCCGCGCGGCACAGGAGACCCAGTACTTC; CDR3: CASRAAQETQYF; size: -; D: -; V: TRBV5-5; J: TRBJ2-5
DNA: TGTGCCAGCAGCGTCTCGTGGGACTATCGCTACACCTTC; CDR3: CASSVSWDYRYTF; size: -; D: -; V: TRBV9; J: TRBJ1-2
DNA: TGTGCCAGCAGGTACGCGGGAGCAGACACGAAGTATTTT; CDR3: CASRYAGADTKYF; size: -; D: TRBD2; V: TRBV7-3; J: TRBJ2-3
DNA: TGTGCCAGCAGCTTAGCAGGAGGCCCGGGTAGCGAGTATCAGTTCTTC; CDR3: CASSLAGGPGSEYQFF; size: -; D: -; V: TRBV7-8; J: TRBJ2-1
DNA: TGTGCCAGCAGCTTAGCTCTGACAGGGAACACTAATGAGCAGTTCTTC; CDR3: CASSLALTGNTNEQFF; size: -; D: TRBD1; V: TRBV7-6; J: TRBJ2-1
DNA: TGCAGTGCCAGTAGTTGGGGACGCAAGAACACTGAGCAGTTCTTC; CDR3: CSASSWGRKNTEQFF; size: many; D: -; V: TRBV20-1; J: TRBJ2-1
DNA: TGTGCCAGCAGCGGGACAGTATCACACGCCCAGCATTTTTTT; CDR3: CASSGTVSHAQHFF; size: -; D: TRBD1; V: TRBV7-2; J: TRBJ2-3
DNA: TGTGCCAGTAGCATAAGGGGGACATCCAACAATGAGCAGTTCTTC; CDR3: CASSIRGTSNNEQFF; size: -; D: -; V: TRBV5-1; J: TRBJ2-1
DNA: TGTGCCAGCAGGGCCGGGGGCACAGATACGCAGACTCATGACTTC; CDR3: CASRAGGTDTQTHDF; size: -; D: -; V: TRBV2; J: TRBJ2-5
DNA: TGTGCCAGCAGCGAATCTAGCGGGGGGAGCGATGAGCAGTTCTTC; CDR3: CASSESSGGSDEQFF; size: many; D: TRBD2; V: TRBV2; J: TRBJ2-1
DNA: TGTGCCAGCAGCTTGTTGGGGGATAAGTACTTC; CDR3: CASSLLGDKYF; size: few; D: -; V: TRBV7-9; J: TRBJ2-7
DNA: TGTGCCAGCAGCTTAGCGGGTAGTTACGGTGCCAAGTATTTT; CDR3: CASSLAGSYGAKYF; size: few; D: -; V: TRBV7-9; J: TRBJ2-3
DNA: TGTGCCAGCAGCGTAAGGAACGGGAATTCACCCCTCCACTTT; CDR3: CASSVRNGNSPLHF; size: few; D: -; V: TRBV2; J: TRBJ1-6
DNA: TGTGCCAGCAGCGCAGCTTACACTGAAGCTTTCCTGTGCTTC; CDR3: CASSAAYTEAFLCF; size: -; D: -; V: TRBV9; J: TRBJ2-5
DNA: TGTGCCAGCAGCTTAGATCTAAGAGGGGGGAAAGACCCGAGTCGTGGCTACACCTTC; CDR3: CASSLDLRGGKDPSRGYTF; size: -; D: -; V: TRBV7-8; J: TRBJ1-2
DNA: TGTGCCAGCAGCTTAGCGCCAGGTCCGAATACGCAGTATTTT; CDR3: CASSLAPGPNTQYF; size: -; D: -; V: TRBV7-8; J: TRBJ2-3
DNA: TGTGCCAGCGGCGTCGGGAGCACAATTACGCAGTATTTT; CDR3: CASGVGSTITQYF; size: -; D: -; V: TRBV2; J: TRBJ2-3
DNA: TGTGCCACCAGTGATGCAGCGACAGATACGCAGTATTTT; CDR3: CATSDAATDTQYF; size: few; D: -; V: TRBV24-1; J: TRBJ2-3
DNA: TGTGCCAGCAGCGGCCGGTCAGATACGCAGGAGCAGGACTTC; CDR3: CASSGRSDTQEQDF; size: once; D: -; V: TRBV9; J: TRBJ2-7
DNA: TGTGCCAGCAGTGTATCGGGGGAACAGGGGGAAGCTTTC; CDR3: CASSVSGEQGEAF; size: -; D: TRBD1; V: TRBV9; J: TRBJ2-5
DNA: TGTGCCAGTAGTGGCGGGGTTGATAATTCACCCCTCCACTTT; CDR3: CASSGGVDNSPLHF; size: -; D: -; V: TRBV19; J: TRBJ1-6
DNA: TGTGCCAGCAGATTAGAACAGATTGGGAACACTGAAGCTTTCTTT; CDR3: CASRLEQIGNTEAFF; size: -; D: -; V: TRBV11-3; J: TRBJ1-1
DNA: TGTGCCAGCAGTTCAGGACTCGACGGACATCAGCTCGGGCATTTT; CDR3: CASSSGLDGHQLGHF; size: -; D: -; V: TRBV7-3; J: TRBJ1-5
DNA: TGCAGTGCTGGTAACCGGGACAGGGGATCTTTCTTT; CDR3: CSAGNRDRGSFF; size: -; D: TRBD1; V: TRBV20-1; J: TRBJ1-1
DNA: TGTGCCAGCGGGAAAGACAATGAGCAGTTCTTC; CDR3: CASGKDNEQFF; size: -; D: -; V: TRBV5-4; J: TRBJ2-1